The rows below give T cell receptor beta chains drawn from one sample of a study of OX40 agonist ivuxolimab in advanced cancers. Libraries were prepared by immunoSEQ multiplex PCR; TCRdb keeps only in-frame clonotypes and omits some of them. Of fewer than 40,000 clones listed, roughly 89% were seen once; the top ten hold 0.8% to 1%. Sequencing was performed on CD4+ or CD8+ T cells sorted from blood, taken in a trial of the OX40 agonist ivuxolimab. The receptors come from an adult with an advanced solid tumor such as melanoma, head and neck, liver or kidney cancer. Each CDR3 is given with its conserved first and last residue. D genes are given only for firm matches. Clone size is given for some rows only: seen once, a few or many times, or a class if the clone is expanded.

TRBV2,TRBJ2-1,-,once,TGTGCCAGCAAGTGGGGGGCTAACAATGAGCAGTTCTTC,CASKWGANNEQFF
TRBV20-1,TRBJ1-1,TRBD1,-,TGCAGTGCTGACAGGGGGCCTGAAGCTTTCTTT,CSADRGPEAFF
TRBV5-1,TRBJ2-7,TRBD2,-,TGCGCCAGCAGCACTGAGCGGGAGATCTACGAGCAGTACTTC,CASSTEREIYEQYF
TRBV9,TRBJ2-5,TRBD2,-,TGTGCCAGCAGCGTAGGGCCGGGGGGGCCTCAAGAGACCCAGTACTTC,CASSVGPGGPQETQYF
TRBV9,TRBJ1-1,-,-,TGTGCCAGCAGCGCTACAGGGTTACGGAACACTGAAGCTTTCTTT,CASSATGLRNTEAFF
TRBV5-1,TRBJ1-1,-,few,TGCGCCAGCAGCCCGATAAGGGTGGGCGACACTGAAGCTTTCTTT,CASSPIRVGDTEAFF
TRBV28,TRBJ1-5,-,-,TGTGCCAGCACCACCCGGGGGGGTGATCGATCCGTTACCCGGCCCCAGCATTTT,CASTTRGGDRSVTRPQHF
TRBV2,TRBJ1-1,-,few,TGTGCCAGCCGTCCCGAGGCAGGCACCACTGAAGCTTTCTTT,CASRPEAGTTEAFF
TRBV6-6,TRBJ2-7,TRBD2,-,TGTGCCAGCAGGACTAGCGGCTCCTACGAGCAGTACTTC,CASRTSGSYEQYF
TRBV25-1,TRBJ1-3,-,-,TGTGCCAGCAGTGAAGAGAAGTCTGGAAACACCATATATTTT,CASSEEKSGNTIYF
TRBV6-6,TRBJ2-3,TRBD2,-,TGTGCCAGCAGTTACAGTAGCGGGGGCACAGATACGCAGTATTTT,CASSYSSGGTDTQYF
TRBV11-1,TRBJ2-1,TRBD2,-,TGTGCCAGCAGCTTGAGGGCACTAGCGGGAGGTTCCTACAATGAGCAGTTCTTC,CASSLRALAGGSYNEQFF
TRBV29-1,TRBJ2-5,TRBD2,-,TGCAGCGTGTCACTAGCGGGAGTGGGGGAGACCCAGTACTTC,CSVSLAGVGETQYF
TRBV28,TRBJ2-7,-,-,TGTGCCAGCAGTTCCCAGGGCCAGTTCGAGCAGTACTTC,CASSSQGQFEQYF
TRBV7-9,TRBJ1-4,-,-,TGTGCCAGCAGCCAACAGCATAATGAAAAACTGTTTTTT,CASSQQHNEKLFF
TRBV20-1,TRBJ2-1,-,-,TGCAGTCTTAGCTCCGGGACCGAGCAGTTCTTC,CSLSSGTEQFF
TRBV2,TRBJ1-5,TRBD1,-,TGTGCCAGCAGCTACGACAGGGGCAATCAGCCCCAGCATTTT,CASSYDRGNQPQHF
TRBV5-5,TRBJ2-1,-,-,TGTGCCAGCAGCTTCGAGGGGAGTTCCAACGAGCAGTTCTTC,CASSFEGSSNEQFF
TRBV5-4,TRBJ1-2,TRBD1,-,TGTGCCAGCAGCGCGGGACAGGAAACCTATGGCTACACCTTC,CASSAGQETYGYTF
TRBV7-9,TRBJ2-7,-,-,TGTGCCAGCAGCCCGGCGTCGAATCAGTACTTC,CASSPASNQYF
TRBV19,TRBJ2-7,TRBD2,-,TGTGCCAGTAGTATAGTACTAGCGGGAGGAAGCGAGCAGTACTTC,CASSIVLAGGSEQYF
TRBV9,TRBJ2-7,TRBD2,-,TGTGCCAGCAGCGTAGGTCCTAGCGGGATCTCCTACGAGCAGTACTTC,CASSVGPSGISYEQYF
TRBV6-6,TRBJ1-2,TRBD1,-,TGTGCCAGCAGTCGGGACAGTAACTATGGCTACACCTTC,CASSRDSNYGYTF
TRBV19,TRBJ2-7,TRBD2,-,TGTGCCAGTAGTATCCCGGGACTAGCGGGAGTAGGCGAGCAGTACTTC,CASSIPGLAGVGEQYF
TRBV18,TRBJ2-7,-,-,TGTGCCAGCTCACAGGGGGCCTACGAGCAGTACTTC,CASSQGAYEQYF
TRBV19,TRBJ2-7,TRBD2,-,TGTGCCAGTAGTATAGGCCCGGTCGGGGGAACTAGCGGGAGCCTATACGAGCAGTACTTC,CASSIGPVGGTSGSLYEQYF
TRBV2,TRBJ1-4,TRBD1,-,TGTGCCAGCCGTCGGGAGACAGGGGTTAATGAAAAACTGTTTTTT,CASRRETGVNEKLFF
TRBV7-9,TRBJ2-1,-,-,TGTGCCAGCAGCTTAGATCTCGAGCAGTTCTTC,CASSLDLEQFF
TRBV5-1,TRBJ1-2,TRBD1,-,TGCGCCAGCAGCCTCGGAAGACAGGGCTATGGCTACACCTTC,CASSLGRQGYGYTF
TRBV7-2,TRBJ2-2,-,-,TGTGCCAGCAGCTTCGCCAGGGCGGGCACCGGGGAGCTGTTTTTT,CASSFARAGTGELFF
TRBV6-4,TRBJ2-3,-,-,TGTGCCAGCAGTGGAGAAAGGGCAGATACGCAGTATTTT,CASSGERADTQYF
TRBV18,TRBJ1-1,-,few,TGTGCCAGCTCACCTGGCTCCTCCACTGAAGCTTTCTTT,CASSPGSSTEAFF
TRBV4-3,TRBJ2-7,-,-,TGCGCCAGCAGCCGCCTAGTCGGGGGATTATACGAGCAGTACTTC,CASSRLVGGLYEQYF
TRBV6-6,TRBJ2-3,-,-,TGTGCCAGCACCCCGCGGGCGGCTAGCACAGATACGCAGTATTTT,CASTPRAASTDTQYF
TRBV5-6,TRBJ2-2,TRBD1,-,TGTGCCAGCAGCTTGGACAGGGGGGTCCCCGGGGAGCTGTTTTTT,CASSLDRGVPGELFF
TRBV2,TRBJ1-3,-,-,TGTGCCAGCAGCCAGCTTAGGACTGCTGGAAACACCATATATTTT,CASSQLRTAGNTIYF
TRBV5-6,TRBJ1-4,-,-,TGTGCCAGCAGCCTTGGGAATGAAAAACTGTTTTTT,CASSLGNEKLFF
TRBV19,TRBJ1-5,TRBD1,-,TGTGCCAGTAGTATAAGGGCGGGACAGGCTCCCCAGCCCCAGCATTTT,CASSIRAGQAPQPQHF
TRBV6-5,TRBJ1-2,-,few,TGTGCCAGTTGGGGTTACGACTATGGCTACACCTTC,CASWGYDYGYTF
TRBV6-1,TRBJ1-6,-,-,TGTGCCAGCAGTGATAGTTTCAGGACACCCCTCCACTTT,CASSDSFRTPLHF
TRBV21-1,TRBJ1-2,-,-,TGTGCCAGCAGCAAAGGGGAGTCCGGGGGCAACTATGGCTACACCTTC,CASSKGESGGNYGYTF
TRBV27,TRBJ2-1,-,-,TGTGCCAGCAGAAAATACAGCATAACCACCCTGGAGGATGAGCAGTTCTTC,CASRKYSITTLEDEQFF
TRBV5-1,TRBJ2-2,TRBD2,-,TGCGCCAGCAGCCTGGGGGGGGGTACCGGGGAGCTGTTTTTT,CASSLGGGTGELFF
TRBV7-6,TRBJ1-2,TRBD1,-,TGTGCCAGCAGCCTGGGACAGGGCCCGGGTGGCTACACCTTC,CASSLGQGPGGYTF
TRBV19,TRBJ1-1,-,-,TGTGCCAGTAGCACAGGTTCCTGGGACACTGAAGCTTTCTTT,CASSTGSWDTEAFF
TRBV9,TRBJ1-5,-,-,TGTGCCAGCAGCCCATCTCCGGTTAGCCCCGGGGAGCCCCAGCATTTT,CASSPSPVSPGEPQHF
TRBV29-1,TRBJ2-3,-,-,TGCAGCGTTGAGGCCAACACAGATACGCAGTATTTT,CSVEANTDTQYF
TRBV10-1,TRBJ2-2,-,-,TGCGCCAGCAGCCACACCGGGGAGCTGTTTTTT,CASSHTGELFF
TRBV27,TRBJ2-5,-,-,TGTGCCAGCAGTTTATCGGGAGAGACCCAGTACTTC,CASSLSGETQYF
TRBV7-9,TRBJ2-7,-,-,TGTGCCAGCAGCTTGCGCAGGGAATACGAGCAGTACTTC,CASSLRREYEQYF
TRBV5-4,TRBJ2-7,TRBD1,-,TGTGCCAGCAGCTTCCGAACAGGGGTACTAATCGAGCAGTACTTC,CASSFRTGVLIEQYF
TRBV5-1,TRBJ2-7,-,once,TGCGCCAGCAGCGCTGGCGCCACGGGGGAGCAGTACTTC,CASSAGATGEQYF
TRBV5-1,TRBJ1-1,TRBD1,-,TGCGCCAGCAGCTTGGAACCCGGGACAGGGTACACTGAAGCTTTCTTT,CASSLEPGTGYTEAFF
TRBV7-2,TRBJ2-1,TRBD2,-,TGTGCCAGCAGCATACTAGCGGGAGTGTTCAATGAGCAGTTCTTC,CASSILAGVFNEQFF
TRBV4-2,TRBJ1-5,-,-,TGTGCCAGCAGCCAAGATTCCGGCAATCAGCCCCAGCATTTT,CASSQDSGNQPQHF
TRBV28,TRBJ2-1,TRBD1,-,TGTGCCAGCAGTTTAAGGGGGCAGGCAGGTTCCTACAATGAGCAGTTCTTC,CASSLRGQAGSYNEQFF
TRBV7-9,TRBJ1-5,-,once,TGTGCCAGCAGCAGGGACATTAGCAATCAGCCCCAGCATTTT,CASSRDISNQPQHF
TRBV6-5,TRBJ1-6,TRBD1,-,TGTGCCAGCAGTCCTCGACAGGGAAATTCACCCCTCCACTTT,CASSPRQGNSPLHF
TRBV6-1,TRBJ1-2,-,-,TGTGCCACGGCTCTGGGGGAGGACTATGGCTACACCTTC,CATALGEDYGYTF
TRBV5-1,TRBJ1-4,TRBD1,-,TGCGCCAGCAGCTTTGGGGACAGGGGGTTTGCAACTAATGAAAAACTGTTTTTT,CASSFGDRGFATNEKLFF